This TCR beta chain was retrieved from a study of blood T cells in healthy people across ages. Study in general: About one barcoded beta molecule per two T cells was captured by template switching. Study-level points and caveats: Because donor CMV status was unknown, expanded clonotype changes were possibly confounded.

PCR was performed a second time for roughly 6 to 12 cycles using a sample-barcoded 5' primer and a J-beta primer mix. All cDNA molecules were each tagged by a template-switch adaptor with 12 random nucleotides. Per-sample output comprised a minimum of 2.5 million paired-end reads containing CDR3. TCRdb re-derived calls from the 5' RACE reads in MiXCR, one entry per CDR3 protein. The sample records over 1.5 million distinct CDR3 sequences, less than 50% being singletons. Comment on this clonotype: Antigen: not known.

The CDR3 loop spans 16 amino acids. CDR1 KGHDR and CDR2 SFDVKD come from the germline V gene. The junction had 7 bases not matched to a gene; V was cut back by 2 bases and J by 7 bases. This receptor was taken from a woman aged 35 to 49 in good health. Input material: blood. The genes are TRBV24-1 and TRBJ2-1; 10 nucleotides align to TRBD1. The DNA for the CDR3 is TGTGCCACCAGTGATTCCGGGACAGGGGTTCGGAATGAGCAGTTCTTC. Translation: CATSDSGTGVRNEQFF.